This T cell receptor (beta chain) was retrieved from a study of T cell responses to AZD1222 COVID-19 vaccine. Notes on the study in general: Clonal diversity was possibly underestimated, and white British individuals and females predominated among donors. A rise in Spike-specific TCR breadth and depth followed two AZD1222 doses.

Points on this clone: The antigen is unknown.

Data came from immunoSEQ multiplex PCR; TCRdb stores just in-frame clones and leaves some out. The sample has around 120,000 clones; 92% are singletons. Germline V gives CDR1 SEHNR, CDR2 FQNEAQ (reference sequence). Trimming removed 8 bases from V and 0 bases from J, with 14 bases in between. The CDR3 contains 15 residues. The TCR originated in an adult who received the AZD1222 COVID-19 vaccine. The chain joins TRBV7-9 to TRBJ2-1; the D is unclear. Sequenced material: peripheral blood, taken 28 days after the second AZD1222 dose. As DNA, the CDR3 is TGTGCCAGCTCCCCAACGCTCAACTCCTACAATGAGCAGTTCTTC. Translating gives CASSPTLNSYNEQFF. The variable domain in full, with the rest retrieved from reference TRBV7-9 and TRBJ2-1, is DTGVSQNPRHKITKRGQNVTFRCDPISEHNRLYWYRQTLGQGPEFLTYFQNEAQLEKSRLLSDRFSAERPKGSFSTLEIQRTEQGDSAMYLCASSPTLNSYNEQFFGPGTRLTVL.